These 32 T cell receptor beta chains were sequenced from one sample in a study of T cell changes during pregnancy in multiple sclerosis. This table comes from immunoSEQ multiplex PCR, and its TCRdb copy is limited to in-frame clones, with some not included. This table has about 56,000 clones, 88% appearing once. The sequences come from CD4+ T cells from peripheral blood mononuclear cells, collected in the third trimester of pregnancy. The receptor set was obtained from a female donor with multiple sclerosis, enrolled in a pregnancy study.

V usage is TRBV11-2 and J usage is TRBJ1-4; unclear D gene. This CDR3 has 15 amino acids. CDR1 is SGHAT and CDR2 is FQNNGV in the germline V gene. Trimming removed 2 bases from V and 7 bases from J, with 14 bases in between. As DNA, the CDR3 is TGTGCCAGCAGCTTAAATCCAGCAAGCGGTGAAAAACTGTTTTTT. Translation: CASSLNPASGEKLFF.

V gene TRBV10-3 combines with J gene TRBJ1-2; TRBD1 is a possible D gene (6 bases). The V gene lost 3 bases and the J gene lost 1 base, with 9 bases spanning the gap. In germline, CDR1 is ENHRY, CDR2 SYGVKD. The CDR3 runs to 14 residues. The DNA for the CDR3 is TGTGCCATCAGTGAAGAAGGGGGTAACTATGGCTACACCTTC. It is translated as CAISEEGGNYGYTF.

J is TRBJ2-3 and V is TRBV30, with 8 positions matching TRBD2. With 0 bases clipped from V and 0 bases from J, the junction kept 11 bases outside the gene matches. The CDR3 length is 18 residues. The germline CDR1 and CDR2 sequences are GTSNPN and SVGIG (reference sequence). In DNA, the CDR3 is TGTGCCTGGAGTGTACACTTAAGAGGACTAGCTAGCACAGATACGCAGTATTTT. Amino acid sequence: CAWSVHLRGLASTDTQYF.

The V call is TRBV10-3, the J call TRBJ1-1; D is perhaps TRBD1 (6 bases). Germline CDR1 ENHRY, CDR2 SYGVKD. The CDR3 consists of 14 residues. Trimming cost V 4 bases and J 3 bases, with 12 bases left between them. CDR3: CAISVDSMYTEAFF. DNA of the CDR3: TGTGCCATCAGTGTGGACAGCATGTACACTGAAGCTTTCTTT.

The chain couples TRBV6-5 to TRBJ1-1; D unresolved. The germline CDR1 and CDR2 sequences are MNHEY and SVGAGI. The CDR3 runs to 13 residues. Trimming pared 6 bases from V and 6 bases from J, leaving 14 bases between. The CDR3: CASRVGRWAEAFF. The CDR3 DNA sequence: TGTGCCAGCAGAGTTGGCAGGTGGGCTGAAGCTTTCTTT.

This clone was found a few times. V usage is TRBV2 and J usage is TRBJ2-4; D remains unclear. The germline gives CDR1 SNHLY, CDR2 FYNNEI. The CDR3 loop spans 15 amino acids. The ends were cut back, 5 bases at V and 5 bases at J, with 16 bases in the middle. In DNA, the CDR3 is TGTGCCAGCAGTTTTTCGGAGCAGTCAGAAAACATTCAGTACTTC. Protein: CASSFSEQSENIQYF.

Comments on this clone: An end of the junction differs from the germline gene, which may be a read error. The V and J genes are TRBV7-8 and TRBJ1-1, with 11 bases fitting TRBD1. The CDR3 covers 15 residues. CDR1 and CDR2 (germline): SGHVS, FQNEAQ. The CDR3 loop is CASSLARTGGPRGVF. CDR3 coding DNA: TGTGCCAGCAGCTTAGCGAGGACAGGGGGCCCGAGGGGTGTTTTT.

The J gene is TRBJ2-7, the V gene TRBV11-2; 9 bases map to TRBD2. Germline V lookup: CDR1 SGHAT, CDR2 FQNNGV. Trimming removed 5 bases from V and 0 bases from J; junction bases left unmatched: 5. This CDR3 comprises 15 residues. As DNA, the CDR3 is TGTGCCAGCAGCCTGACTAGCGGTTTCTCCTACGAGCAGTACTTC. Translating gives CASSLTSGFSYEQYF. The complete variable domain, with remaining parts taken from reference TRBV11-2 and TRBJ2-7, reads EAGVAQSPRYKIIEKRQSVAFWCNPISGHATLYWYQQILGQGPKLLIQFQNNGVVDDSQLPKDRFSAERLKGVDSTLKIQPAKLEDSAVYLCASSLTSGFSYEQYFGPGTRLTVT.

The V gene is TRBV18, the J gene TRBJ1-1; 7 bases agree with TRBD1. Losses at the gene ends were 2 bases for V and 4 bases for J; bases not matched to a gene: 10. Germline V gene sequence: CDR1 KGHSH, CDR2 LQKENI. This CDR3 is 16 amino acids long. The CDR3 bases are TGTGCCAGCTCACCAAGTAGACAGGGATCCGGCACTGAAGCTTTCTTT. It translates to CASSPSRQGSGTEAFF.

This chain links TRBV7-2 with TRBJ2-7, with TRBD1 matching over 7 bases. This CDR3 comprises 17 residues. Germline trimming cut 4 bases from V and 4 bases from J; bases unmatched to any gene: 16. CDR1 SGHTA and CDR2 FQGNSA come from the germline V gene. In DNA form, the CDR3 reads TGTGCCAGCAGCTCCGATCGGCGACAGGGTCAGGGATACGAGCAGTACTTC. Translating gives CASSSDRRQGQGYEQYF.

The CDR3 protein is CASSLGQTAYNEQFF. CDR3 coding DNA: TGTGCCAGCTCACTCGGACAGACAGCCTACAATGAGCAGTTCTTC. The chain has TRBV18 and TRBJ2-1; D might be TRBD1 (6 bases). Germline V gene data show CDR1 as KGHSH and CDR2 as LQKENI. The CDR3 runs 15 residues. V was cut by 4 bases and J by 2 bases, with 12 bases left in between.

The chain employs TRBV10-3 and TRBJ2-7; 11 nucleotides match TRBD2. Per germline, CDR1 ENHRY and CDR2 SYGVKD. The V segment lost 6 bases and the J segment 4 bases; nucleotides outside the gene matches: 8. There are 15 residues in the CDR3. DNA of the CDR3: TGTGCCATCAGCCTTGCGGGACTAGCGGAATACGAGCAGTACTTC. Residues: CAISLAGLAEYEQYF.

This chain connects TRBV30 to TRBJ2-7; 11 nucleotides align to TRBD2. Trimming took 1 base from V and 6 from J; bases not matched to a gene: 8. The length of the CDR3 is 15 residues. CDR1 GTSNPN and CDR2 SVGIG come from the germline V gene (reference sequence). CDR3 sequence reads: CAWSGLAGPLSEQYF. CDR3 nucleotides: TGTGCCTGGAGTGGACTAGCGGGGCCGCTTAGCGAGCAGTACTTC.

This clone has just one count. Written as DNA, the CDR3 is TGTGCCAGCAGTCCCCGGACAGGGGAAAAACTGTTTTTT. Translation gives CASSPRTGEKLFF. The J gene is TRBJ1-4, the V gene TRBV27; 8 nucleotides line up with TRBD1. V gave up 5 bases and J gave up 8 bases; unmatched junction bases: 4. This CDR3 region has 13 residues. CDR1 and CDR2 from the germline V gene are MNHEY and SMNVEV (reference sequence). Filled out from reference TRBV27 and TRBJ1-4, the complete variable domain reads EAQVTQNPRYLITVTGKKLTVTCSQNMNHEYMSWYRQDPGLGLRQIYYSMNVEVTDKGDVPEGYKVSRKEKRNFPLILESPSPNQTSLYFCASSPRTGEKLFFGSGTQLSVL.

The CDR3 sequence: CASSLTGTRSTDTQYF. The CDR3 coding sequence is TGCGCCAGCAGCTTAACCGGGACACGGAGCACAGATACGCAGTATTTT. J is TRBJ2-3 and V is TRBV5-1, with TRBD1 as a possible D gene (6 bases). The V gene's germline CDR1 is SGHRS and CDR2 YFSETQ. V gave up 2 bases and J gave up 0 bases, with 13 bases separating them. CDR3 size: 16 residues.

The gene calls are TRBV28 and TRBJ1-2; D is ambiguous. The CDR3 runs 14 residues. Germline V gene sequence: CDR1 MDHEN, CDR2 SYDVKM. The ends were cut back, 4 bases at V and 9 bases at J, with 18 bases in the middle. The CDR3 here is CASSYDTSGFSYTF. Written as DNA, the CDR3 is TGTGCCAGCAGTTACGATACCTCGGGATTTAGCTACACCTTC.

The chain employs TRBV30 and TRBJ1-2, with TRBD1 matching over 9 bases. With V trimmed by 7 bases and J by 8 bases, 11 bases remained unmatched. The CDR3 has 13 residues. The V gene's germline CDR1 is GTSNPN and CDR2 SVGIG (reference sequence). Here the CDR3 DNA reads TGTGCCTACCCTCCGGGACAGGGAAAGGGCTACACCTTC. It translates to CAYPPGQGKGYTF. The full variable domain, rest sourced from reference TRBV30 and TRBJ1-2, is SQTIHQWPATLVQPVGSPLSLECTVEGTSNPNLYWYRQAAGRGLQLLFYSVGIGQISSEVPQNLSASRPQDRQFILSSKKLLLSDSGFYLCAYPPGQGKGYTFGSGTRLTVV.

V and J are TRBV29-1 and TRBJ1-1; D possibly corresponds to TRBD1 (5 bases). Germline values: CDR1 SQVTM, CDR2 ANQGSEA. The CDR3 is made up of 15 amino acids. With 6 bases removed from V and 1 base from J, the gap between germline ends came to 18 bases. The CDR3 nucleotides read TGCAGCGTGGGACCTTTATGGGGGGAGAACACTGAAGCTTTCTTT. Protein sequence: CSVGPLWGENTEAFF.

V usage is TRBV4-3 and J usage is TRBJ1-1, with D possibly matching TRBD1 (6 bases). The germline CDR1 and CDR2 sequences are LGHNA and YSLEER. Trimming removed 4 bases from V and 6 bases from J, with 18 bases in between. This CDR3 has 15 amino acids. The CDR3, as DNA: TGCGCCAGCAGCCCCGGGACACCGAGAGACCCTGAAGCTTTCTTT. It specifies CASSPGTPRDPEAFF.

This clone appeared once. CDR3 nucleotide sequence: TGTGCCAGCAGCCAAGGCCCAACAGGGGGCTTAATTAACTATGGCTACACCTTC. It translates to CASSQGPTGGLINYGYTF. The chain combines TRBV14 with TRBJ1-2; 9 nucleotides align to TRBD1. The J segment lost 1 base and the V segment lost 1 base, leaving 10 bases of the junction unmatched. The CDR3 runs 18 residues. Germline CDR1 SGHDN, CDR2 FVKESK.

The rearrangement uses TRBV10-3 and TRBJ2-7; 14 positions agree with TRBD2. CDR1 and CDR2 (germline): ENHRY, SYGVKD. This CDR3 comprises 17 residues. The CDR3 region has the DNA TGTGCTCTCGGACCCAGGGGGACTAGCGGGAGTGAGGACGAGCAGTACTTC. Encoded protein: CALGPRGTSGSEDEQYF.

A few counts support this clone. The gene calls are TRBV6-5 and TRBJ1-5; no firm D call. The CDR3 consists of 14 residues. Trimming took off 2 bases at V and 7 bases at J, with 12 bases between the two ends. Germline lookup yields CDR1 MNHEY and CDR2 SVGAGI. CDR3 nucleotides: TGTGCCAGCAGTTACCGGTTTGCGGGACAGCCCCAGCATTTT. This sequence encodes CASSYRFAGQPQHF.

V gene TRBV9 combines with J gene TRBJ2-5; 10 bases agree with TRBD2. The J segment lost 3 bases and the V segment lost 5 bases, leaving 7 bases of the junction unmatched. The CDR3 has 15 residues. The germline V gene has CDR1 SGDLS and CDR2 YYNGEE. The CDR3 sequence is CASRSSGGPEETQYF. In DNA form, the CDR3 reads TGTGCCAGCAGAAGTAGCGGGGGGCCAGAAGAGACCCAGTACTTC.

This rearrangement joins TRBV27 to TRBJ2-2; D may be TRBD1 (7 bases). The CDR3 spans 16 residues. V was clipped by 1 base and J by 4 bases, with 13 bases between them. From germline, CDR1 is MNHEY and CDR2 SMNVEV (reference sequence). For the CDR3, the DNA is TGTGCCAGCAGTTTATATGGTCAGGGGGGCACCGGGGAGCTGTTTTTT. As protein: CASSLYGQGGTGELFF.

CDR3 nucleotide sequence: TGTGCCAGCAGCCGGGACAGGGAAAACACCATATATTTT. This encodes CASSRDRENTIYF. V usage is TRBV7-2 and J usage is TRBJ1-3; 9 bases match TRBD1. The germline V gene encodes CDR1 SGHTA and CDR2 FQGNSA. Trimming cost V 5 bases and J 6 bases; bases outside gene matches: 2. The CDR3 length is 13 residues.

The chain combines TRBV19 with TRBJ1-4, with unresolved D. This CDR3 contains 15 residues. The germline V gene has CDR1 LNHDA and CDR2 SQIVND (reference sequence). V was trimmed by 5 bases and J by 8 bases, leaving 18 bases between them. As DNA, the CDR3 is TGTGCCAGTAGTTCCTACCGGGCAGCGGGGGAAAAACTGTTTTTT. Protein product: CASSSYRAAGEKLFF.

CDR3 loop: CASRDRVDEQFF. The CDR3 region has the DNA TGTGCCAGCAGGGACAGGGTTGATGAGCAGTTCTTC. The rearrangement joins TRBV2 to TRBJ2-1; 8 nucleotides match TRBD1. The ends lost 6 bases at V and 8 bases at J; junction bases unmatched: 3. From germline, CDR1 is SNHLY and CDR2 FYNNEI. This CDR3 contains 12 residues.

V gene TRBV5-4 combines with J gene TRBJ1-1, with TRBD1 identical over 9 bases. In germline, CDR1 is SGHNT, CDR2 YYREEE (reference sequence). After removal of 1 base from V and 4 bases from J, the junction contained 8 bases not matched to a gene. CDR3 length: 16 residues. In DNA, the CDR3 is TGTGCCAGCAGCTTGTGGGCGGGACAGGGAATCACTGAAGCTTTCTTT. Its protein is CASSLWAGQGITEAFF.

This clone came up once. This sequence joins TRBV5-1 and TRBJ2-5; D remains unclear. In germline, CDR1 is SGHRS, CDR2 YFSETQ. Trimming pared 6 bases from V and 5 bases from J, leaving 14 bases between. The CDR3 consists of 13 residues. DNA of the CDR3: TGCGCCAGCACCGCCCCAGCGATGGAGACCCAGTACTTC. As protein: CASTAPAMETQYF.

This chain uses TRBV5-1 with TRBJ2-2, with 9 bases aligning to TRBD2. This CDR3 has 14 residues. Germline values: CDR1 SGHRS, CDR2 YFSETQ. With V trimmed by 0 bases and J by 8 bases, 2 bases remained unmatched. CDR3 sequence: CASSLALAGGELFF. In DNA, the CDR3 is TGCGCCAGCAGCTTGGCTCTAGCGGGAGGGGAGCTGTTTTTT.

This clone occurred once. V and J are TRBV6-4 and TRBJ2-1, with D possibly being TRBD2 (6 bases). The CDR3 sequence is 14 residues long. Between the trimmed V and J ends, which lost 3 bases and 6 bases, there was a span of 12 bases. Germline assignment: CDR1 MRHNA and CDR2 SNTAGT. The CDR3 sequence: CASSEGLTVNEQFF. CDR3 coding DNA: TGTGCCAGCAGTGAGGGACTGACAGTCAATGAGCAGTTCTTC.

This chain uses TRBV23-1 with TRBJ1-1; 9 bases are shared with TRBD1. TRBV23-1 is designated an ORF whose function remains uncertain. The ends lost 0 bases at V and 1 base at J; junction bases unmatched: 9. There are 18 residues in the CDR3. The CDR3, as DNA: TGCGCCAGCAGTCAATCCGGGAGACAGGGGGAGTGGAACACTGAAGCTTTCTTT. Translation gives CASSQSGRQGEWNTEAFF.